This T cell receptor (beta chain) was obtained from a study of T cell responses to AZD1222 COVID-19 vaccine listed by TCRdb under 2021. The study in broad terms: AZD1222 recipients with second doses at about 4 weeks or about 12 weeks were pooled, because spike-specific TCR depth and breadth did not differ between schedules. TCR sequencing was performed for about 250 trial participants, of whom 207 were given two doses of AZD1222 and about 25 were given two doses of MenACWY control vaccine. Trial participants were enrolled by age into subgroups of 18-55, 56-69 and 70-plus years, and roughly 150, 30 and 60 TCR-sequenced participants, respectively, were included in these subgroups. Findings and caveats that apply to the study as a whole: After two AZD1222 doses, both the breadth and the depth of spike-specific TCRs were significantly higher than at day 0 and than in MenACWY recipients. In the small 56-69-year group, the increase in depth fell short of significance, most likely because of low power. Because no day 14 peak-response samples were available, repertoires were characterized only after the peak T cell response. Participants were mostly white British, with more females than males. The authors suggested clonal diversity may have been underestimated. Only six or seven AZD1222 recipients were SARS-CoV-2 seropositive at baseline, limiting conclusions about previously exposed vaccinees. Reportedly, close to half of the unique spike-specific TCRs recognized epitopes lying outside the regions that are mutated in the B.1.351 and B.1.1.7 variants. The vaccine-associated CD4 TCRs covered the entire spike protein, and the dominant responses fell in regions 160-218 and 743-854.

From a lookup of the germline V gene, CDR1 and CDR2 are SGHVS and FNYEAQ. The CDR3 has 13 amino acids, counting the end cysteine and phenylalanine. CDR3 DNA is the only sequence kept; it has 39 bases, read in frame from the first base. V loses 6 bases, J loses 1 base, and the germline ends lie 9 bases apart. The CDR3 regions of human TCRbeta chains were subjected to immunosequencing. The source study handled its data this way. TCRs in the repertoires were compared against a reference library of SARS-CoV-2-specific TCRs that had been generated with the MIRA antigen-specificity platform. Breadth was defined as the fraction of unique TCRs that were SARS-CoV-2-associated, and depth was defined as the fraction of total T cells that were SARS-CoV-2-associated. Using the MIRA data, each spike-specific TCR was mapped to the spike region that the TCR reacts to and placed in a CD4 or CD8 class. Log10-transformed breadth and depth values were compared by one-way ANOVA with Sidak's multiple comparisons tests. In TCRdb, the immuneACCESS table is reduced to in-frame sequences with V and J assigned. These tables do not hold every clone; where another copy was compared, an unresolved V gene accounts for under half, and the others remain unexplained. The V and J calls and clone size come from that table; D and trimming were worked out from the DNA. Within this sample are about 180,000 clones, with approximately 86% of them counted one time only. The ten largest clones take up about 0.53% of the sample.

In the case of this clone: The antigen it recognizes is unknown. Base quality data are lacking; no much larger clone is found one base away.

The time point label, as the study defines it: baseline before first vaccination. Samples from vaccinated people were obtained from the UK trials COV001 and COV002, which included a single-blind randomized controlled phase 2/3 trial of AZD1222 (ChAdOx1 nCoV-19) in healthy adults. For TCRbeta chain sequencing, PBMC samples from trial participants were taken at day 0 and at day 28 after the second dose. This TCR was recovered from an adult in good health. The chain is encoded by TRBV7-6 joined to TRBJ1-1; no D segment can be confidently identified. Material: peripheral blood, obtained on day 0 of AZD1222 vaccination. The CDR3 protein is CASSPSWNTEAFF. The nucleotide sequence is given as TGTGCCAGCAGTCCCTCTTGGAACACTGAAGCTTTCTTT.